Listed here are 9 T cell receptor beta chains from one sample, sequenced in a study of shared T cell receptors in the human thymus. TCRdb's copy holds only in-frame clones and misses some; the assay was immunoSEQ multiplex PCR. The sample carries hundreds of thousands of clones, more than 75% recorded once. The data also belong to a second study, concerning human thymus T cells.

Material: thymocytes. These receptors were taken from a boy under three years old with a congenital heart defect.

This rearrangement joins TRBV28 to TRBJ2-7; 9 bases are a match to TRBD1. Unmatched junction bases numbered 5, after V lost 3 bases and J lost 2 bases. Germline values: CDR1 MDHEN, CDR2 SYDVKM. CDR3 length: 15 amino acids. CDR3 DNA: TGTGCCAGCAGTTTCGGGACAGGGCATCCCTACGAGCAGTACTTC. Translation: CASSFGTGHPYEQYF.

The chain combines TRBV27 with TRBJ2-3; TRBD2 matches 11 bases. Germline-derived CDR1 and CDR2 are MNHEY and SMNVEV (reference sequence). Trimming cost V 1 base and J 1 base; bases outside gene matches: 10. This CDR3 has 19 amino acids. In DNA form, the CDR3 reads TGTGCCAGCAGTTTATGGGCTAGCGGGGGGAGGCCGGGCACAGATACGCAGTATTTT. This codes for CASSLWASGGRPGTDTQYF.

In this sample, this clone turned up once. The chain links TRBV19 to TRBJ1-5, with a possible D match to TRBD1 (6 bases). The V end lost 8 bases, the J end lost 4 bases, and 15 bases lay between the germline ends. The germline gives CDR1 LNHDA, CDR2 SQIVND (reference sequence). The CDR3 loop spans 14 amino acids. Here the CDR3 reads CASRQGIGNQPQHF. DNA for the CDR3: TGTGCCAGTCGTCAGGGGATTGGGAATCAGCCCCAGCATTTT.

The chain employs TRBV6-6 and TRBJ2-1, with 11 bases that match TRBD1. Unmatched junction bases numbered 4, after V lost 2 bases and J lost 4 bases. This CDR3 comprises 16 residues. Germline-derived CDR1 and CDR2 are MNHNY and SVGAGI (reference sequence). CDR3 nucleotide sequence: TGTGCCAGCAGTTACCCGGACAGGGGGCCGTACAATGAGCAGTTCTTC. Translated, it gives CASSYPDRGPYNEQFF.

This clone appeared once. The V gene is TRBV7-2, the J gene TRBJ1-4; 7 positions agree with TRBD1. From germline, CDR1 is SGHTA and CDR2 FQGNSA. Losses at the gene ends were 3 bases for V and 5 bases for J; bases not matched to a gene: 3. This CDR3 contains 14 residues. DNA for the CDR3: TGTGCCAGCAGCTTGGGACAGCCAAATGAAAAACTGTTTTTT. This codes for CASSLGQPNEKLFF.

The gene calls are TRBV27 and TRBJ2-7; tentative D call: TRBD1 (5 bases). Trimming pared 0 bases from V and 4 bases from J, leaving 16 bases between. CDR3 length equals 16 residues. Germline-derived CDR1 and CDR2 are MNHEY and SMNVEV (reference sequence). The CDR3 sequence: CASSLSSEQEGYEQYF. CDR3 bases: TGTGCCAGCAGTTTATCATCGGAACAGGAAGGGTACGAGCAGTACTTC.

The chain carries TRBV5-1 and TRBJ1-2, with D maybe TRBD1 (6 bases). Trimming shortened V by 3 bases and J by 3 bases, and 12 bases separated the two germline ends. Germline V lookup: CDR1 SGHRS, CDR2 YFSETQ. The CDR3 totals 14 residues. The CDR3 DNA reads TGCGCCAGCAGCTCCGACGGGACATACTATGGCTACACCTTC. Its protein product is CASSSDGTYYGYTF.

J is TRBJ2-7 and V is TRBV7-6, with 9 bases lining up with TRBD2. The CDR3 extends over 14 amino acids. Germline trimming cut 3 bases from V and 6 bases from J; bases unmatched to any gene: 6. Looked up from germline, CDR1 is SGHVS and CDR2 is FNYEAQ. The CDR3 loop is CASSLLAGSSEQYF. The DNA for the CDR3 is TGTGCCAGCAGCTTGCTAGCGGGGAGTTCCGAGCAGTACTTC.

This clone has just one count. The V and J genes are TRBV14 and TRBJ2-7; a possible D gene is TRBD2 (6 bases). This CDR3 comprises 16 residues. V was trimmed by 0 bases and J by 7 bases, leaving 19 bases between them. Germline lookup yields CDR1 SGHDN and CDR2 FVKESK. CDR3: CASSQEAAGSIGEQYF. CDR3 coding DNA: TGTGCCAGCAGCCAAGAGGCTGCCGGGAGTATAGGAGAGCAGTACTTC.